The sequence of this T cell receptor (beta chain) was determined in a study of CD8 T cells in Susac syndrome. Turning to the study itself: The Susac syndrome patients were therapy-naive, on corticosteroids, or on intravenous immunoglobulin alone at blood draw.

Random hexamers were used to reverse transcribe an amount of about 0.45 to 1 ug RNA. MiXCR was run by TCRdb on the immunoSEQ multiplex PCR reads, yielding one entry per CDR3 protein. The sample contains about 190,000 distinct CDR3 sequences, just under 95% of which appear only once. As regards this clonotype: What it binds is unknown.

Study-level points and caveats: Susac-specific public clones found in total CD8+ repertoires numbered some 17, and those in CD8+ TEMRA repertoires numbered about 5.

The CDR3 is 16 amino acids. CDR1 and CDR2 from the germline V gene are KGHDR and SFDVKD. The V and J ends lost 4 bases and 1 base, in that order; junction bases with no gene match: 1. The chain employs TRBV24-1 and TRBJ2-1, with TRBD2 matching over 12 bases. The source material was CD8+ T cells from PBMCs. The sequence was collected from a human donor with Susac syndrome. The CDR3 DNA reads TGTGCCACCAGTGAGACTAGCGGGAGTTCCTACAATGAGCAGTTCTTC. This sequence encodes CATSETSGSSYNEQFF.